At least ten counts were recorded for the clone carrying this T cell receptor (beta chain). The antigen remains undetermined. Together with thyroid ultrasound, orbital computed tomography, serum thyroxine and TRAb, clinical symptoms were used for diagnoses. The sample comes from a study of T cells in Graves' hyperthyroidism and ophthalmopathy. As for the study in general: Peripheral blood specimens were obtained at initial diagnosis, prior to any treatment. Study results and limitations: The model forecast ophthalmopathy, anticipating it by a median around 6.5 months before onset.

Researchers took RNA transcripts and amplified the TCR beta CDR3 regions from them. HTBI primers were the set used in a first-round RT-PCR of the TCR CDR3. TCRdb fed the multiplex PCR reads into MiXCR, producing one record per CDR3 protein. The sample lists hundreds of thousands of distinct CDR3 sequences, around 13% seen once, with roughly an eighth in the top ten. The CDR3 is made up of 18 amino acids. V gave up 6 bases and J gave up 2 bases, with 28 bases separating them. Germline V lookup: CDR1 DFQATT, CDR2 SNEGSKA (reference sequence). The V call is TRBV20-1, the J call TRBJ1-1, with D tentatively TRBD1 (6 bases). The TCR comes from a woman between 50 and 59 years old with Graves' ophthalmopathy. The sequenced sample consisted of blood. This CDR3 is CSASTGPLGTHINTEAFF. DNA for the CDR3: TGCAGTGCCTCAACGGGCCCCTTGGGGACACACATTAACACTGAAGCTTTCTTT.